The entry that follows covers one TCR beta chain sequence. Its antigen is as yet unknown. The data were taken from a study of T cell responses to AZD1222 COVID-19 vaccine. Only in-frame clones appear in the TCRdb table, and some are missing; sequencing was by immunoSEQ multiplex PCR. The data show 110,000 to 150,000 clones, roughly nine tenths seen once. CDR3 size: 13 residues. V lost 2 bases, J lost 3 bases, and 8 bases lay in between. Germline-derived CDR1 and CDR2 are SGHTA and FQGTGA. Study observations and caveats: Of the AZD1222 recipients, only 5 to 7 were seropositive at baseline.

The sample in question was peripheral blood, obtained on day 0 of AZD1222 vaccination. The sequence was obtained from an adult in good health. V usage is TRBV7-3 and J usage is TRBJ2-7; D remains ambiguous. CDR3 residues: CASSLYGVYEQYF. In nucleotides, the CDR3 is TGTGCCAGCAGCTTATATGGGGTCTACGAGCAGTACTTC.